These 32 T cell receptor beta chains came from one sample sequenced in a study of shared clonotypes between healthy human individuals (dated by TCRdb to 2018 to 2021). The library came from the immunoSEQ multiplex PCR assay. The table was pulled from immuneACCESS by TCRdb, which kept in-frame rearrangements only. Such tables lose some clones; where checked, under half of the loss comes from unresolved V genes, and the rest has no known cause. This sample holds hundreds of thousands of clones; around 96% were observed only once. About 0.12% of the sample goes to the ten largest clones. CD8 naive samples consisted of CD45RO-negative cells that were positively selected for CCR7, yielding a CD45RA+CCR7+ population without TemRA cells. The sample comprised naive CD8+ T cells sorted from blood. The cell subset or site label corresponds to: CD45RA+CCR7+. The receptors originated from a woman aged 25 to 39 in good health.

The chain uses TRBV2 and TRBJ1-2; the D is unclear. The CDR3 loop spans 18 amino acids. Between the trimmed V and J ends, which lost 0 bases and 6 bases, there was a span of 23 bases. Germline CDR1 and CDR2: SNHLY and FYNNEI. CDR3 amino acids: CASSEAPPTSREVDGYTF. CDR3 nucleotides: TGTGCCAGCAGTGAAGCGCCCCCGACGAGTAGGGAGGTCGATGGCTACACCTTC.

The chain employs TRBV28 and TRBJ1-3; 7 bases align to TRBD1. In germline, CDR1 is MDHEN, CDR2 SYDVKM. V lost 2 bases, J lost 3 bases, and 7 bases stayed unmatched. The CDR3 totals 16 residues. For the CDR3, the DNA is TGTGCCAGCAGTTTAAGTGGCAGGGGGTATGGAAACACCATATATTTT. This codes for CASSLSGRGYGNTIYF.

The chain couples TRBV2 to TRBJ2-1, with TRBD2 matching over 7 bases. Germline V gene sequence: CDR1 SNHLY, CDR2 FYNNEI. CDR3 length: 14 amino acids. After removal of 1 base from V and 8 bases from J, the junction contained 5 bases not matched to a gene. CDR3 residues: CASSEVASGDEQFF. As DNA, the CDR3 is TGTGCCAGCAGTGAAGTAGCAAGCGGGGATGAGCAGTTCTTC.

The rearrangement links TRBV28 to TRBJ2-3; 7 positions match TRBD1. The CDR3 extends over 14 amino acids. From germline, CDR1 is MDHEN and CDR2 SYDVKM. Trimming cost V 3 bases and J 4 bases; bases outside gene matches: 4. The chain's CDR3 is CASSFSTGADTQYF. The DNA of the CDR3 is TGTGCCAGCAGTTTTTCCACAGGGGCAGATACGCAGTATTTT.

As regards this clone: Other DNA sequences in this sample translate to the same CDR3. The CDR3 coding sequence is TGTGCCAGCAGCTTGACTAGCAGCTACGAGCAGTACTTC. Protein: CASSLTSSYEQYF. The rearrangement links TRBV7-9 to TRBJ2-7, with TRBD2 matching over 7 bases. The CDR3 has 13 amino acids. Germline CDR1 is SEHNR and CDR2 is FQNEAQ (reference sequence). V dropped 3 bases and J dropped 3; count of bases not matched to a gene: 2.

The rearrangement joins TRBV7-6 to TRBJ2-1; D is perhaps TRBD1 (6 bases). The CDR3 runs to 15 residues. Germline CDR1 SGHVS, CDR2 FNYEAQ. With 0 bases removed from V and 8 bases from J, the gap between germline ends came to 14 bases. CDR3 sequence (DNA): TGTGCCAGCAGCTTAGCGGGGGCTTACGGCGATGAGCAGTTCTTC. Amino acids: CASSLAGAYGDEQFF.

The gene calls are TRBV27 and TRBJ2-5, with D tentatively TRBD1 or TRBD2 (5 bases each). The J call may not be correct, given that the DNA end is closer to TRBJ2-7. From germline, CDR1 is MNHEY and CDR2 SMNVEV (reference sequence). CDR3 length: 12 amino acids. In DNA, the CDR3 is TGTGCCAGCAGCCCGGGACGTCCCGAGCAGTACTTC. Amino acid sequence: CASSPGRPEQYF.

The J gene is TRBJ2-7, the V gene TRBV19; D may correspond to TRBD1 or TRBD2 (6 bases each). The CDR3 totals 11 residues. V was trimmed by 10 bases and J by 5 bases, leaving 12 bases between them. From germline, CDR1 is LNHDA and CDR2 SQIVND (reference sequence). CDR3 nucleotide sequence: TGTGCCACCAGGGGAGGAAACGAGCAGTACTTC. This sequence encodes CATRGGNEQYF.

The CDR3 nucleotides are TGTGCCATTCCAACTAGCGGGGTTTACGAGCAGTACTTC. Encoded protein: CAIPTSGVYEQYF. The chain links TRBV27 to TRBJ2-7, with 10 positions matching TRBD2. CDR3 length equals 13 residues. V shed 10 bases and J 4 bases; nucleotides not matched to a gene: 7. The germline V gene has CDR1 MNHEY and CDR2 SMNVEV (reference sequence).

CDR3 region: CASSPRDKPYEQYF. CDR3 DNA: TGTGCCAGCAGCCCCCGGGACAAACCCTACGAGCAGTACTTC. J is TRBJ2-7 and V is TRBV7-9; a possible D gene is TRBD1 (6 bases). Germline CDR1 and CDR2: SEHNR and FQNEAQ (reference sequence). This CDR3 is 14 amino acids long. Deletions cut 5 bases from V and 2 bases from J, with 13 bases between. Full variable domain (remainder filled in from reference TRBV7-9 and TRBJ2-7): DTGVSQNPRHKITKRGQNVTFRCDPISEHNRLYWYRQTLGQGPEFLTYFQNEAQLEKSRLLSDRFSAERPKGSFSTLEIQRTEQGDSAMYLCASSPRDKPYEQYFGPGTRLTVT.

The V and J genes are TRBV10-3 and TRBJ1-6; 8 nucleotides match TRBD1. Unmatched junction bases numbered 7, after V lost 10 bases and J lost 5 bases. This CDR3 is 14 amino acids long. Per germline, CDR1 ENHRY and CDR2 SYGVKD. CDR3 sequence reads: CATRLGQDNSPLHF. The CDR3 DNA is TGTGCCACCAGGTTGGGACAGGATAATTCACCCCTCCACTTT.

Only a few counts were recorded for this clone. Other DNA sequences in the same sample also yield this CDR3. The chain uses TRBV29-1 and TRBJ1-1; D unclear. The CDR3 runs to 11 residues. Germline values: CDR1 SQVTM, CDR2 ANQGSEA. V was trimmed by 1 base and J by 2 bases, leaving 2 bases between them. Written as DNA, the CDR3 is TGCAGCGTTGAAGTAAACACTGAAGCTTTCTTT. As protein: CSVEVNTEAFF.

V and J are TRBV5-6 and TRBJ1-5; D might be TRBD1 (5 bases). Germline assignment: CDR1 SGHDT and CDR2 YYEEEE. V was clipped by 3 bases and J by 1 base, with 8 bases between them. The CDR3 contains 14 residues. The CDR3 region is CASSSGASNQPQHF. The CDR3 nucleotides read TGTGCCAGCAGCTCTGGGGCCAGCAATCAGCCCCAGCATTTT. Looking up the rest from reference TRBV5-6 and TRBJ1-5 gives the full variable domain: DAGVTQSPTHLIKTRGQQVTLRCSPKSGHDTVSWYQQALGQGPQFIFQYYEEEERQRGNFPDRFSGHQFPNYSSELNVNALLLGDSALYLCASSSGASNQPQHFGDGTRLSIL.

This clone was seen a single time. The rearrangement joins TRBV2 to TRBJ2-2; D ambiguous. V lost 2 bases and J 0 bases, leaving 7 bases between the germline ends. The CDR3 is 15 residues long. The germline CDR1 and CDR2 sequences are SNHLY and FYNNEI. CDR3 sequence: CASSESIANTGELFF. CDR3 DNA: TGTGCCAGCAGTGAATCTATCGCGAACACCGGGGAGCTGTTTTTT.

CDR3 protein: CASSRPDRGIETQYF. CDR3 nucleotide sequence: TGCGCCAGCAGCCGACCGGACAGGGGGATTGAGACCCAGTACTTC. The chain links TRBV5-1 to TRBJ2-5, with 10 bases fitting TRBD1. CDR3 length: 15 amino acids. The germline V gene has CDR1 SGHRS and CDR2 YFSETQ. J gave up 5 bases and V 4 bases, and 8 bases lay outside the gene matches.

The gene calls are TRBV6-1 and TRBJ2-7, with a weak D call TRBD1 (6 bases). Trimming took 8 bases from V and 6 from J, leaving 17 bases between them. The CDR3 totals 13 residues. Per germline, CDR1 MNHNS and CDR2 SASEGT. CDR3 coding DNA: TGTGCCAGCGGATTAGGGGGTGAGGGCGAGCAGTACTTC. Protein sequence: CASGLGGEGEQYF.

This chain connects TRBV19 to TRBJ1-2, with D maybe TRBD1 (6 bases). The CDR3 is made up of 15 amino acids. V was cut by 5 bases and J by 0 bases, with 13 bases left in between. The germline CDR1 and CDR2 sequences are LNHDA and SQIVND (reference sequence). The CDR3 loop reads CASSPGQSSNYGYTF. Written as DNA, the CDR3 is TGTGCCAGTAGTCCAGGACAGTCCTCTAACTATGGCTACACCTTC.

The rearrangement uses TRBV4-1 and TRBJ2-7; 7 nucleotides match TRBD1. With V trimmed by 1 base and J by 0 bases, 3 bases remained unmatched. This CDR3 has 15 residues. Germline-derived CDR1 and CDR2 are MGHRA and YSYEKL. CDR3 in DNA: TGCGCCAGCAGCCAAGGGGGGACAGCCTCCTACGAGCAGTACTTC. Translation gives CASSQGGTASYEQYF.

This clone appeared once. The chain is built from TRBV5-6 and TRBJ1-4; 9 bases agree with TRBD1. V was pared by 2 bases and J by 2 bases, with 1 base of the junction left unmatched. Germline V gene data show CDR1 as SGHDT and CDR2 as YYEEEE. The CDR3 runs 15 residues. CDR3 in DNA: TGTGCCAGCAGCTTACAGGGGGCTACTAATGAAAAACTGTTTTTT. It translates to CASSLQGATNEKLFF.

V usage is TRBV10-3 and J usage is TRBJ2-5, with D possibly matching TRBD2 (6 bases). The CDR3 consists of 15 residues. Trimming pared 0 bases from V and 5 bases from J, leaving 13 bases between. CDR1 is ENHRY and CDR2 is SYGVKD in the germline V gene. Here the CDR3 reads CAISESVTAGETQYF. The CDR3 coding sequence is TGTGCCATCAGTGAGTCCGTTACCGCGGGGGAGACCCAGTACTTC.

This chain connects TRBV11-2 to TRBJ2-2, with D possibly TRBD1 on 6 matching bases. The CDR3 has 15 amino acids. Deletions cut 4 bases from V and 1 base from J, with 10 bases between. The V gene's germline CDR1 is SGHAT and CDR2 FQNNGV. The CDR3 is CASSSGTQNTGELFF. The CDR3 DNA is TGTGCCAGCAGCTCCGGGACACAGAACACCGGGGAGCTGTTTTTT.

CDR3 residues: CASSLPGQTTGLNEKLFF. Here the CDR3 DNA reads TGTGCCAGCAGTTTACCGGGACAAACGACGGGCCTTAATGAAAAACTGTTTTTT. The rearrangement joins TRBV28 to TRBJ1-4, with a tentative D call TRBD1 (6 bases). Trimming took 2 bases from V and 4 from J, leaving 20 bases between them. Germline CDR1 is MDHEN and CDR2 is SYDVKM. CDR3 length: 18 residues.

The chain uses TRBV18 and TRBJ2-7; perhaps D is TRBD1 or TRBD2 (5 bases each). This CDR3 has 15 amino acids. Trimming shortened V by 2 bases and J by 2 bases, and 13 bases separated the two germline ends. Germline V gene sequence: CDR1 KGHSH, CDR2 LQKENI. The CDR3 reads CASSPTGRETYEQYF. DNA of the CDR3: TGTGCCAGCTCACCAACGGGGCGAGAGACCTACGAGCAGTACTTC.

The J gene is TRBJ1-1, the V gene TRBV27; D is unclear. The CDR3 contains 14 residues. V was clipped by 3 bases and J by 4 bases, with 12 bases between them. The germline V gene has CDR1 MNHEY and CDR2 SMNVEV (reference sequence). The CDR3, as DNA: TGTGCCAGCAGTTTGACCGGGGTCGTCACTGAAGCTTTCTTT. Translating gives CASSLTGVVTEAFF.

V is TRBV4-1 and J is TRBJ1-5, with 9 bases that match TRBD1. This CDR3 spans 17 amino acids. V trimming: 3 bases; J trimming: 0 bases; junction bases outside the gene matches: 6. Germline CDR1 is MGHRA and CDR2 is YSYEKL. CDR3: CASSHDRDRASNQPQHF. The CDR3 nucleotides read TGCGCCAGCAGCCACGACCGGGACAGGGCTAGCAATCAGCCCCAGCATTTT.

The V call is TRBV27, the J call TRBJ1-2; tentatively, D is TRBD1 (6 bases). There are 13 residues in the CDR3. Germline CDR1 reads MNHEY; CDR2 reads SMNVEV (reference sequence). V lost 6 bases and J lost 8, with 16 bases in between. CDR3 region: CASRTWAGVGYTF. The CDR3 DNA reads TGTGCCAGCAGAACCTGGGCAGGGGTAGGCTACACCTTC.

V is TRBV29-1 and J is TRBJ2-1, with 15 bases identical to TRBD2. CDR1 SQVTM and CDR2 ANQGSEA come from the germline V gene. V was clipped by 3 bases and J by 12 bases; unmatched bases: 12. This CDR3 has 16 amino acids. The CDR3 DNA reads as TGCAGCGTTGAGGGAGGACCGGGACTAGCGGGAGGCGGGCAGTTCTTC. This encodes CSVEGGPGLAGGGQFF.

Comment on this clone: Other DNA sequences in this sample translate to the same CDR3. The V and J genes are TRBV9 and TRBJ2-1; D is uncertain. The length of the CDR3 is 12 residues. The V end was cut by 0 bases, the J end by 4 bases, with 2 bases between. Germline lookup yields CDR1 SGDLS and CDR2 YYNGEE. CDR3 in amino acids: CASSVVYNEQFF. CDR3 DNA sequence: TGTGCCAGCAGCGTAGTTTACAATGAGCAGTTCTTC.

This clone was seen just once. The chain employs TRBV5-1 and TRBJ2-7; a weak D match, TRBD2 (5 bases). This CDR3 is 15 amino acids long. V lost 3 bases and J 3 bases, leaving 16 bases between the germline ends. Germline values: CDR1 SGHRS, CDR2 YFSETQ. The CDR3 sequence: CASSSHTGLGYEQYF. In nucleotides, the CDR3 is TGCGCCAGCAGCTCCCATACGGGATTGGGCTACGAGCAGTACTTC.

There are a few counts of this clone. The rearrangement joins TRBV6-6 to TRBJ1-1, with TRBD1 matching 8 bases. Trimming at V came to 5 bases and at J to 8 bases, leaving 4 bases not matched to a gene. Germline V gene data show CDR1 as MNHNY and CDR2 as SVGAGI (reference sequence). The CDR3 totals 12 residues. The CDR3 nucleotides are TGTGCCAGCAGTAACCGGGACAGGGAAGCTTTCTTT. Protein sequence: CASSNRDREAFF.

V gene TRBV15 combines with J gene TRBJ2-6; TRBD1 agrees at 7 bases. From germline, CDR1 is LNHNV and CDR2 YYDKDF (reference sequence). The CDR3 contains 15 residues. With 7 bases clipped from V and 2 bases from J, the junction kept 5 bases outside the gene matches. The CDR3 DNA is TGTGCCACCAAGACAGGGCCGGCTGGGGCCAACGTCCTGACTTTC. Translation: CATKTGPAGANVLTF.

As regards this clone: This sample also contains other DNA sequences that code for the same CDR3. The chain couples TRBV27 to TRBJ2-7; D gene unclear. V lost 2 bases, J lost 1 base, and 6 bases lay in between. The CDR3 is made up of 13 amino acids. Germline lookup yields CDR1 MNHEY and CDR2 SMNVEV (reference sequence). The CDR3 DNA is TGTGCCAGCAGTTTAGGCCGATCCTACGAGCAGTACTTC. Translated: CASSLGRSYEQYF.